This TCR beta chain was sequenced during a study of human T cells and chemical hapten exposure. One entry per CDR3 protein, called by TCRdb with MiXCR from the RACE reads. The table lists roughly 53,000 distinct CDR3 sequences, roughly 9.5% of them singletons. Study-level results: Relative to controls, expanded TCRs formed significantly more large CDR3 similarity clusters. TCRs exceeding a frequency of 1 in 1000 stayed unchanged under DPC sensitization.

With regard to this clonotype: Its antigen is unidentified.

The time point was: patch test 3, about 24 weeks after DPC sensitization. Specified treatment: therapeutic diphenylcyclopropenone sensitization with weekly scalp DPC. The study enrolled 18 to 70-year-old alopecia patients suitable for DPC. Extraction of total RNA was performed on unfractionated whole blood. CDR1 is DFQATT, CDR2 SNEGSKA, per germline (reference sequence). Trimming took off 3 bases at V and 5 bases at J, with 11 bases between the two ends. The CDR3 runs to 12 residues. The chain combines TRBV20-1 with TRBJ2-7, with TRBD2 as a possible D gene (5 bases). The starting material was whole blood, obtained in connection with sensitization to the hapten diphenylcyclopropenone (DPC). This receptor was taken from a woman aged 40-49 years with alopecia areata. Some clones in this sample may be carry-over from other donors' samples. CDR3 sequence: CSASRGENEQYF. In nucleotides, the CDR3 is TGCAGTGCTAGCCGGGGAGAGAACGAGCAGTACTTC.